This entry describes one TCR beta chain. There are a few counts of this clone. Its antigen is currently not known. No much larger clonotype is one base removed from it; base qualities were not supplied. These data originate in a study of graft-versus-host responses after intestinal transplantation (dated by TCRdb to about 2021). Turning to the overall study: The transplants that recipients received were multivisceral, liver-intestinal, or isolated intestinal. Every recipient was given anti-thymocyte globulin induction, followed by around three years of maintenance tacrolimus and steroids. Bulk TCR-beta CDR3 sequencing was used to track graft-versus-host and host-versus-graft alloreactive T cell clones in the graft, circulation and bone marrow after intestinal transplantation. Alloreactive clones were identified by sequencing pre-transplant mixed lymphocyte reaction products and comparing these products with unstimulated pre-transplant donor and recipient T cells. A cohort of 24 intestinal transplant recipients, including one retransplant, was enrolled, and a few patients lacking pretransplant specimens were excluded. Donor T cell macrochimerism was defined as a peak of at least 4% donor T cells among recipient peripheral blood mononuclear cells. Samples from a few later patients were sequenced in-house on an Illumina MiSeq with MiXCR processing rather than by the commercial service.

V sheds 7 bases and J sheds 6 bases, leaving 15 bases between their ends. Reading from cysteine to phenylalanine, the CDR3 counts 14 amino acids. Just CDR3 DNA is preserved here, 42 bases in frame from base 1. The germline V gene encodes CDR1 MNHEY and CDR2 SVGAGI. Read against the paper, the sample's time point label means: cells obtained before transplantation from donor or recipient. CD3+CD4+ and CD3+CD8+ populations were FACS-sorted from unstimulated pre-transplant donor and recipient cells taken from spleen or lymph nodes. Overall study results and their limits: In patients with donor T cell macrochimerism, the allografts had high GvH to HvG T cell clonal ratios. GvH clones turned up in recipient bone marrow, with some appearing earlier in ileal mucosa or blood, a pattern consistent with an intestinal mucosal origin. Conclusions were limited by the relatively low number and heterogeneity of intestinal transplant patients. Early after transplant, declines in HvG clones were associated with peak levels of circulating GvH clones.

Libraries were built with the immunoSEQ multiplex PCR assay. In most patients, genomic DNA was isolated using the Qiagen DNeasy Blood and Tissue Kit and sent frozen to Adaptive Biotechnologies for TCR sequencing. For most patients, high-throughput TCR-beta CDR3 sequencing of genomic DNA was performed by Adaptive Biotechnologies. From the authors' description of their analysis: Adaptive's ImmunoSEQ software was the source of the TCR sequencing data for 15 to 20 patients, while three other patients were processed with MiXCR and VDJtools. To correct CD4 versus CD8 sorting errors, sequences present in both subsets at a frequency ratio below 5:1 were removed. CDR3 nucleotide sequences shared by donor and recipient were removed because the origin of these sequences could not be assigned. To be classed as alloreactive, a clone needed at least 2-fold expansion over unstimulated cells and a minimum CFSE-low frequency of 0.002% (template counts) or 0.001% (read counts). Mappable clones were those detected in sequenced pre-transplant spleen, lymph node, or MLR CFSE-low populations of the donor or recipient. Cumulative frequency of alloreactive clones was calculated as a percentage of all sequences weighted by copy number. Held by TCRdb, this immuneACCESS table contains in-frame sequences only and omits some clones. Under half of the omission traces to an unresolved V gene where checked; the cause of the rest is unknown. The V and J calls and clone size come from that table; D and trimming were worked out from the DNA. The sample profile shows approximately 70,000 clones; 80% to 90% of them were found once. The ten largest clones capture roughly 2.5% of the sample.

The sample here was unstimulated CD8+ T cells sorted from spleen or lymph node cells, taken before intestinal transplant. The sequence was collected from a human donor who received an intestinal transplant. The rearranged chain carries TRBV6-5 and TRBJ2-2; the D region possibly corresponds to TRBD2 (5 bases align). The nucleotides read TGTGCCAGCAAAATAGAAAAGGGAGCCGGGGAGCTGTTTTTT. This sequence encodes CASKIEKGAGELFF.